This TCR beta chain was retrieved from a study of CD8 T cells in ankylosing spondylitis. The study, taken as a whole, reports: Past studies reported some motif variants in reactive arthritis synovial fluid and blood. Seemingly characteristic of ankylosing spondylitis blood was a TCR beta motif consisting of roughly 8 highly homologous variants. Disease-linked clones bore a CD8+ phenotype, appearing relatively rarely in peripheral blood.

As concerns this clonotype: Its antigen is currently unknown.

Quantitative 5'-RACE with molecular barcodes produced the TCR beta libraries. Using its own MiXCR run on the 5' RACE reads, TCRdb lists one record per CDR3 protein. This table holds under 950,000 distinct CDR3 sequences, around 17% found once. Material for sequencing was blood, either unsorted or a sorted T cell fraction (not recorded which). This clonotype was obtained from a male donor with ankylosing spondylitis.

The CDR3 DNA follows: TGTGCCAGCAGAAGGACAGGGAACTACAATGAGCAGTTCTTC. Its translation: CASRRTGNYNEQFF. V gene TRBV28 combines with J gene TRBJ2-1; the match to TRBD1 covers 8 bases. Germline CDR1 MDHEN, CDR2 SYDVKM. Losses at the gene ends were 6 bases for V and 3 bases for J; bases not matched to a gene: 4. The CDR3 runs to 14 residues.